The 26 T cell receptor beta chains below come from one sample, sequenced in a study of blood T cell repertoires in COVID-19. Some clones are missing from TCRdb's copy, which holds only in-frame ones; the method was immunoSEQ multiplex PCR. The sample yields approximately 150,000 clones, 87% seen once. What was sequenced was peripheral blood. These receptors originate from a human donor in a cohort sampled during active COVID-19.

The chain carries TRBV28 and TRBJ1-4; TRBD1 aligns across 8 bases. Trimming cost V 9 bases and J 7 bases; bases outside gene matches: 10. CDR1 and CDR2 from the germline V gene are MDHEN and SYDVKM. The CDR3 runs to 14 residues. CDR3 in DNA: TGTGCCAGTACGGTCGACAGGGGAGTTGAAAAACTGTTTTTT. Protein product: CASTVDRGVEKLFF. Based on the CDR3 plus reference TRBV28 and TRBJ1-4, the full variable domain is DVKVTQSSRYLVKRTGEKVFLECVQDMDHENMFWYRQDPGLGLRLIYFSYDVKMKEKGDIPEGYSVSREKKERFSLILESASTNQTSMYLCASTVDRGVEKLFFGSGTQLSVL.

J is TRBJ2-5 and V is TRBV11-3; 12 bases align to TRBD2. The CDR3 runs 16 residues. Germline V CDR1 and CDR2: SGHNT, YENEEA. V lost 5 bases to trimming and J lost 1 base; unmatched junction nucleotides: 5. CDR3 residues: CASSQGLAGLQETQYF. CDR3 sequence (DNA): TGTGCCAGCAGCCAAGGACTAGCGGGGCTCCAAGAGACCCAGTACTTC.

V is TRBV28 and J is TRBJ1-5; tentative D call: TRBD1 (6 bases). Germline CDR1 is MDHEN and CDR2 is SYDVKM. The CDR3 sequence is 13 residues long. The V end was cut by 6 bases, the J end by 6 bases, with 12 bases between. CDR3 DNA sequence: TGTGCCAGCAGGCATCAAGGGGGTCAGCCCCAGCATTTT. Its protein product is CASRHQGGQPQHF. The variable domain in full, completed from reference TRBV28 and TRBJ1-5, reads DVKVTQSSRYLVKRTGEKVFLECVQDMDHENMFWYRQDPGLGLRLIYFSYDVKMKEKGDIPEGYSVSREKKERFSLILESASTNQTSMYLCASRHQGGQPQHFGDGTRLSIL.

The rearrangement uses TRBV9 and TRBJ2-2, with D perhaps matching TRBD1 (7 bases). The CDR3 runs to 16 residues. Germline V gene sequence: CDR1 SGDLS, CDR2 YYNGEE. V lost 4 bases to trimming and J lost 0 bases, with 13 bases between them. This chain's CDR3 is CASSPRGESNTGELFF. The CDR3 nucleotides read TGTGCCAGCAGCCCCAGGGGGGAATCGAACACCGGGGAGCTGTTTTTT. The full variable domain, in which reference TRBV9 and TRBJ2-2 provide the parts outside the CDR3, is DSGVTQTPKHLITATGQRVTLRCSPRSGDLSVYWYQQSLDQGLQFLIQYYNGEERAKGNILERFSAQQFPDLHSELNLSSLELGDSALYFCASSPRGESNTGELFFGEGSRLTVL.

The rearrangement uses TRBV27 and TRBJ2-7; a possible D gene is TRBD1 (5 bases). CDR1 and CDR2 (germline): MNHEY, SMNVEV (reference sequence). Trimming removed 8 bases at V and 6 bases at J, with 17 bases between. This CDR3 contains 13 residues. The CDR3 DNA sequence: TGTGCCAGCGGAAAAACTGGACAAGGCGAGCAGTACTTC. Protein product: CASGKTGQGEQYF.

The J gene is TRBJ2-3, the V gene TRBV5-1; D may be TRBD2 (6 bases). Germline CDR1 and CDR2: SGHRS and YFSETQ. The length of the CDR3 is 13 residues. V dropped 4 bases and J dropped 2 bases, with 8 bases sitting between them. CDR3 loop: CASSPGDTDTQYF. The CDR3 nucleotides read TGCGCCAGCAGCCCGGGGGACACAGATACGCAGTATTTT.

The chain combines TRBV24-1 with TRBJ1-2; D might be TRBD1 (5 bases). V dropped 4 bases and J dropped 4 bases, with 15 bases sitting between them. There are 15 residues in the CDR3. CDR1 and CDR2 (germline): KGHDR, SFDVKD. This CDR3 reads CATSDPRAGSYGYTF. CDR3 nucleotides: TGTGCCACCAGTGACCCTCGGGCAGGGTCCTATGGCTACACCTTC.

The chain is built from TRBV27 and TRBJ2-1, with 11 nucleotides matching TRBD2. The CDR3 is made up of 22 amino acids. The germline CDR1 and CDR2 sequences are MNHEY and SMNVEV (reference sequence). The V gene end was trimmed by 2 bases and the J gene end by 1 base; junction bases not matched to a gene: 19. The CDR3 region has the DNA TGTGCCAGCAGTTTAGACCCTACCTTAGCGGGAGGGCTGGTGGGGTCCTACAATGAGCAGTTCTTC. Its protein is CASSLDPTLAGGLVGSYNEQFF.

The rearrangement uses TRBV19 and TRBJ2-1; TRBD2 agrees at 16 bases. Germline V gene data show CDR1 as LNHDA and CDR2 as SQIVND (reference sequence). This CDR3 region has 17 residues. Trimming at V came to 4 bases and at J to 8 bases, leaving 8 bases not matched to a gene. CDR3 sequence reads: CASSTPGLAGGRDEQFF. CDR3 in DNA: TGTGCCAGTAGTACCCCGGGACTAGCGGGGGGGCGGGATGAGCAGTTCTTC.

This chain connects TRBV7-9 to TRBJ2-2, with D perhaps matching TRBD2 (6 bases). Per the germline V gene, CDR1 is SEHNR and CDR2 is FQNEAQ (reference sequence). With 0 bases removed from V and 4 bases from J, the gap between germline ends came to 15 bases. CDR3 size: 17 residues. The chain's CDR3 is CASSLAAGGLGTGELFF. For the CDR3, the DNA is TGTGCCAGCAGCTTAGCGGCCGGAGGGCTCGGCACCGGGGAGCTGTTTTTT.

This rearrangement joins TRBV3-1 (or the pseudogene TRBV3-2) to TRBJ2-7; D uncertain. Germline V CDR1 and CDR2: LGHDT, YNNKEL (reference sequence). The ends were cut back, 1 base at V and 2 bases at J, with 6 bases in the middle. The length of the CDR3 is 13 residues. CDR3 amino acids: CASSQVSPYEQYF. CDR3 nucleotide sequence: TGTGCCAGCAGCCAAGTGAGCCCCTACGAGCAGTACTTC.

This rearrangement joins TRBV7-9 to TRBJ1-2; D not certain. The CDR3 extends over 14 amino acids. Germline CDR1 reads SEHNR; CDR2 reads FQNEAQ (reference sequence). The germline V and J ends were trimmed by 1 base and 7 bases, with 13 bases remaining between them. As DNA, the CDR3 is TGTGCCAGCAGCTTAGACGGTCCGCGGGGTGGCTACACCTTC. Its translation: CASSLDGPRGGYTF.

This clone was found once. This chain links TRBV7-8 with TRBJ2-7, with 10 bases fitting TRBD2. J was trimmed by 3 bases and V by 5 bases; bases with no gene match: 4. The CDR3 covers 14 residues. The V gene's germline CDR1 is SGHVS and CDR2 FQNEAQ. The CDR3 sequence is CASSQREGRYEQYF. The CDR3 DNA reads as TGTGCCAGCAGCCAGCGGGAGGGCCGCTACGAGCAGTACTTC.

The CDR3 DNA sequence: TGTGCCAGCAGCTTAGCCTCAGGATCCTATGGCTACACCTTC. Protein sequence: CASSLASGSYGYTF. The rearrangement uses TRBV7-8 and TRBJ1-2; D not resolved. From germline, CDR1 is SGHVS and CDR2 FQNEAQ. The V end lost 0 bases, the J end lost 4 bases, and 9 bases lay between the germline ends. The length of the CDR3 is 14 residues.

The genes are TRBV14 and TRBJ1-2; D perhaps matches TRBD1 (5 bases). The V end lost 2 bases, the J end lost 4 bases, and 14 bases lay between the germline ends. CDR1 is SGHDN, CDR2 FVKESK, per germline. The CDR3 runs 15 residues. DNA for the CDR3: TGTGCCAGCAGCCAACGGGCAGGGTCTGTCTATGGCTACACCTTC. As protein: CASSQRAGSVYGYTF.

The chain joins TRBV18 to TRBJ2-2; 11 bases align to TRBD2. CDR1 and CDR2 from the germline V gene are KGHSH and LQKENI. The CDR3 runs 16 residues. Trimming removed 5 bases from V and 4 bases from J; junction bases left unmatched: 6. CDR3: CASSATSGGPTGELFF. CDR3 DNA: TGTGCCAGCTCAGCAACTAGCGGGGGACCCACCGGGGAGCTGTTTTTT.

This clone came up a few times. The chain is built from TRBV6-2 or TRBV6-3 and TRBJ2-7, with TRBD2 matching over 14 bases. The CDR3 runs 18 residues. V dropped 6 bases and J dropped 3; count of bases not matched to a gene: 13. Germline V lookup: CDR1 MNHEY, CDR2 SVGEGT. CDR3 coding DNA: TGTGCCAGCAGCTTCGGGACTAGCGGGAGCGGGGAGGGCTACGAGCAGTACTTC. Its protein product is CASSFGTSGSGEGYEQYF.

This sequence joins TRBV28 and TRBJ2-5, with D perhaps matching TRBD1 (7 bases). The CDR3 extends over 16 amino acids. The germline CDR1 and CDR2 sequences are MDHEN and SYDVKM. V shed 7 bases and J shed 0 bases, with 18 bases lying between them. CDR3 loop: CASIMRDRDYQETQYF. In DNA, the CDR3 is TGTGCCAGCATCATGCGGGACAGAGACTACCAAGAGACCCAGTACTTC.

The genes are TRBV18 and TRBJ1-6, with 8 bases that match TRBD1. Germline V lookup: CDR1 KGHSH, CDR2 LQKENI. V trimming: 3 bases; J trimming: 7 bases; junction bases outside the gene matches: 8. The CDR3 spans 16 residues. CDR3 in DNA: TGTGCCAGCTCACCCCGGACAGGGATGGGGAATTCACCCCTCCACTTT. Translated, it gives CASSPRTGMGNSPLHF.

The chain uses TRBV30 and TRBJ1-3; 8 nucleotides line up with TRBD1. The CDR3 contains 16 residues. V lost 3 bases to trimming and J lost 0 bases; unmatched junction nucleotides: 7. The germline V gene encodes CDR1 GTSNPN and CDR2 SVGIG (reference sequence). CDR3 nucleotide sequence: TGTGCCTGGAGCTCGGACAGGGCTTCCTCTGGAAACACCATATATTTT. It translates to CAWSSDRASSGNTIYF. Supplemented by reference TRBV30 and TRBJ1-3, the full variable domain reads SQTIHQWPATLVQPVGSPLSLECTVEGTSNPNLYWYRQAAGRGLQLLFYSVGIGQISSEVPQNLSASRPQDRQFILSSKKLLLSDSGFYLCAWSSDRASSGNTIYFGEGSWLTVV.

V usage is TRBV7-9 and J usage is TRBJ2-7, with D possibly matching TRBD1 (6 bases). The germline V gene encodes CDR1 SEHNR and CDR2 FQNEAQ (reference sequence). The CDR3 has 15 residues. Trimming cost V 1 base and J 6 bases, with 16 bases left between them. The CDR3 sequence is CASSLGGGLGGEQYF. The DNA for the CDR3 is TGTGCCAGCAGCTTAGGAGGAGGCCTAGGGGGCGAGCAGTACTTC.

The chain recombines TRBV3-1 (or the pseudogene TRBV3-2) with TRBJ2-7; 7 bases are shared with TRBD1. V lost 8 bases, J lost 4 bases, and 17 bases stayed unmatched. CDR1 and CDR2 from the germline V gene are LGHDT and YNNKEL (reference sequence). The length of the CDR3 is 16 residues. The CDR3 region is CASSPWGRGRRYEQYF. CDR3 DNA sequence: TGTGCCAGCTCCCCGTGGGGTAGGGGGCGCAGGTACGAGCAGTACTTC.

The chain is built from TRBV19 and TRBJ2-6, with D possibly matching TRBD1 (6 bases). Trimming stripped 3 bases from V and 1 base from J, with 10 bases between. The CDR3 consists of 16 residues. Germline CDR1 LNHDA, CDR2 SQIVND (reference sequence). CDR3 in amino acids: CASSIPGQSGANVLTF. Written as DNA, the CDR3 is TGTGCCAGTAGTATCCCCGGACAGTCTGGGGCCAACGTCCTGACTTTC.

The chain links TRBV6-5 to TRBJ1-2; D perhaps matches TRBD1 (5 bases). Trimming removed 2 bases at V and 4 bases at J, with 11 bases between. The CDR3 totals 14 residues. Germline V gene data show CDR1 as MNHEY and CDR2 as SVGAGI. The CDR3 DNA reads as TGTGCCAGCAGTTACCCGGGACTGTCCTATGGCTACACCTTC. Translating it yields CASSYPGLSYGYTF.

The chain recombines TRBV3-1 (or the pseudogene TRBV3-2) with TRBJ2-7, with 13 bases lining up with TRBD2. The V gene's germline CDR1 is LGHDT and CDR2 YNNKEL (reference sequence). V lost 2 bases, J lost 3 bases, and 1 base stayed unmatched. The CDR3 covers 15 residues. CDR3 bases: TGTGCCAGCAGCCAACGACTAGCGGGGGGCTACGAGCAGTACTTC. Its translation: CASSQRLAGGYEQYF.

The chain joins TRBV9 to TRBJ1-3; TRBD1 might be the D (6 bases). Germline assignment: CDR1 SGDLS and CDR2 YYNGEE. The CDR3 loop spans 13 amino acids. Trimming removed 3 bases at V and 4 bases at J, with 8 bases between. CDR3 region: CASSAGTGNTIYF. CDR3 DNA: TGTGCCAGCAGCGCAGGGACAGGAAACACCATATATTTT. Full variable domain (remainder filled in from reference TRBV9 and TRBJ1-3): DSGVTQTPKHLITATGQRVTLRCSPRSGDLSVYWYQQSLDQGLQFLIQYYNGEERAKGNILERFSAQQFPDLHSELNLSSLELGDSALYFCASSAGTGNTIYFGEGSWLTVV.